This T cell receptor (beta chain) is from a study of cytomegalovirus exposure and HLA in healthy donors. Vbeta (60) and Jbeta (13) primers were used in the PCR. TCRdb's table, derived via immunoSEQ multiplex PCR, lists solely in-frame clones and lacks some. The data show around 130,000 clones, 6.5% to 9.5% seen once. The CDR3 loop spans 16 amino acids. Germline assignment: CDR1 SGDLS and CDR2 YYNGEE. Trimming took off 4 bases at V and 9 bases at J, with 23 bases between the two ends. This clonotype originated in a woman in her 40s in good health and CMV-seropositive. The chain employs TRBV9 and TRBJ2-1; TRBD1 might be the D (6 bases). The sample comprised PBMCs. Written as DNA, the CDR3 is TGTGCCAGCAGCTCCCCCCCCGGGACACCTCATGCTGAGCAGTTCTTC. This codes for CASSSPPGTPHAEQFF.